These 28 T cell receptor beta chains were sequenced from one sample in a study of T cell repertoires in cytomegalovirus infection. From the reads, TCRdb called clonotypes with MiXCR, one entry per CDR3 protein. The sample lists around 490,000 distinct CDR3 sequences; approximately 25% were seen once. The sample comprised PBMCs. The receptors shown here come from a human donor in good health (CMV status not recorded). Some clones in this sample may be carry-over from other donors' samples.

The rearrangement uses TRBV28 and TRBJ2-1; TRBD2 matches 8 bases. This CDR3 region has 14 residues. Trimming removed 7 bases from V and 7 bases from J; junction bases left unmatched: 9. CDR1 is MDHEN, CDR2 SYDVKM, per germline. CDR3 sequence (DNA): TGTGCCAGCACCCGGAGCGGGAGAACGAATGAGCAGTTCTTC. This translates into CASTRSGRTNEQFF.

This clonotype was seen many times. The chain joins TRBV7-6 to TRBJ1-5, with D hard to call. The V gene lost 4 bases and the J gene lost 7 bases, with 17 bases spanning the gap. CDR1 SGHVS and CDR2 FNYEAQ come from the germline V gene. This CDR3 is 15 amino acids long. Written as DNA, the CDR3 is TGTGCCAGCAGCTCGGTGGAAGAGATGGGACAGCCCCAGCATTTT. Translated, it gives CASSSVEEMGQPQHF.

The table lists this clonotype with many counts. The chain uses TRBV7-2 and TRBJ2-7; 8 nucleotides line up with TRBD1. This CDR3 has 15 residues. Per the germline V gene, CDR1 is SGHTA and CDR2 is FQGNSA. J was trimmed by 3 bases and V by 5 bases; bases with no gene match: 9. The CDR3 sequence: CASSPGTGYIYEQYF. The CDR3 DNA reads TGTGCCAGCAGCCCCGGGACAGGCTATATCTACGAGCAGTACTTC. Complete variable domain (other parts from reference TRBV7-2 and TRBJ2-7): GAGVSQSPSNKVTEKGKDVELRCDPISGHTALYWYRQSLGQGLEFLIYFQGNSAPDKSGLPSDRFSAERTGGSVSTLTIQRTQQEDSAVYLCASSPGTGYIYEQYFGPGTRLTVT.

This clonotype has just a few counts. This chain uses TRBV6-2 or TRBV6-3 with TRBJ2-5; D gene unclear. The germline gives CDR1 MNHEY, CDR2 SVGEGT. This CDR3 is built from 14 residues. Trimming removed 2 bases at V and 3 bases at J, with 10 bases between. Written as DNA, the CDR3 is TGTGCCAGCAGTTACGAGAAGGTAGAAGAGACCCAGTACTTC. Its translation: CASSYEKVEETQYF.

The chain couples TRBV19 to TRBJ1-2, with no clear D. The V end was cut by 3 bases, the J end by 5 bases, with 10 bases between. The V gene's germline CDR1 is LNHDA and CDR2 SQIVND (reference sequence). This CDR3 contains 13 residues. CDR3 loop: CASSIGGYYGYTF. The CDR3 nucleotides read TGTGCCAGTAGTATCGGCGGATATTATGGCTACACCTTC.

The V call is TRBV14, the J call TRBJ1-1; the D gene is possibly TRBD1 (5 bases). The germline V gene has CDR1 SGHDN and CDR2 FVKESK. V lost 4 bases and J lost 8, with 17 bases in between. The CDR3 contains 14 residues. CDR3 residues: CASSLQGVGREAFF. The CDR3 coding sequence is TGTGCCAGCAGCCTGCAAGGGGTGGGCCGGGAAGCTTTCTTT. The full variable domain, in which reference TRBV14 and TRBJ1-1 provide the parts outside the CDR3, is EAGVTQFPSHSVIEKGQTVTLRCDPISGHDNLYWYRRVMGKEIKFLLHFVKESKQDESGMPNNRFLAERTGGTYSTLKVQPAELEDSGVYFCASSLQGVGREAFFGQGTRLTVV.

The chain has TRBV10-3 and TRBJ2-1; a weak D match, TRBD2 (5 bases). This CDR3 is 16 amino acids long. Germline V gives CDR1 ENHRY, CDR2 SYGVKD. V shed 3 bases and J shed 3 bases, with 15 bases lying between them. Here the CDR3 reads CAISDTSAERYNEQFF. The DNA of the CDR3 is TGTGCCATCAGTGATACGTCAGCGGAGCGCTACAATGAGCAGTTCTTC.

This clonotype showed up many times. The chain uses TRBV7-2 and TRBJ2-1; 14 bases fit TRBD2. Germline lookup yields CDR1 SGHTA and CDR2 FQGNSA. V lost 3 bases to trimming and J lost 1 base; unmatched junction nucleotides: 8. There are 19 residues in the CDR3. CDR3: CASSFPGTSGRRSYNEQFF. The CDR3 region has the DNA TGTGCCAGCAGCTTCCCCGGGACTAGCGGGAGAAGGTCCTACAATGAGCAGTTCTTC.

The chain combines TRBV5-4 with TRBJ2-3; 8 nucleotides agree with TRBD2. The length of the CDR3 is 15 residues. In germline, CDR1 is SGHNT, CDR2 YYREEE (reference sequence). Losses at the gene ends were 4 bases for V and 2 bases for J; bases not matched to a gene: 6. CDR3: CASSPKREYTDTQYF. The CDR3, as DNA: TGTGCCAGCAGCCCCAAGCGGGAGTACACAGATACGCAGTATTTT. Filled out from reference TRBV5-4 and TRBJ2-3, the complete variable domain reads ETGVTQSPTHLIKTRGQQVTLRCSSQSGHNTVSWYQQALGQGPQFIFQYYREEENGRGNFPPRFSGLQFPNYSSELNVNALELDDSALYLCASSPKREYTDTQYFGPGTRLTVL.

This clonotype showed up just a few times. V and J are TRBV6-2 or TRBV6-3 and TRBJ2-1; D may be TRBD2 (6 bases). V was cut by 1 base and J by 8 bases, with 15 bases left in between. This CDR3 region has 15 residues. Germline CDR1 MNHEY, CDR2 SVGEGT. CDR3 region: CASSYLAGSLDEQFF. CDR3 in DNA: TGTGCCAGCAGTTACTTGGCGGGGAGTTTGGATGAGCAGTTCTTC.

This clonotype has a count of ten or more. The chain is built from TRBV7-2 and TRBJ2-1, with D maybe TRBD2 (5 bases). Deletions cut 1 base from V and 11 bases from J, with 12 bases between. Germline V gene lookup returns CDR1 SGHTA and CDR2 FQGNSA. The CDR3 consists of 13 residues. As DNA, the CDR3 is TGTGCCAGCAGCTTAGAAACTGGGAGACAGCAGTTCTTC. Protein: CASSLETGRQQFF.

This chain joins TRBV11-2 and TRBJ2-4; 10 positions match TRBD1. Germline V gene lookup returns CDR1 SGHAT and CDR2 FQNNGV. This CDR3 spans 16 amino acids. The trim removed 4 bases at V and 3 bases at J, leaving 6 bases unmatched. The CDR3 reads CASSSRGTGVKNIQYF. The CDR3, as DNA: TGTGCCAGCAGCTCACGGGGGACAGGGGTCAAAAACATTCAGTACTTC.

This clonotype was observed many times. The chain uses TRBV7-9 and TRBJ2-2; tentative D call: TRBD1 (6 bases). The V gene lost 0 bases and the J gene lost 0 bases, with 11 bases spanning the gap. Germline CDR1 and CDR2: SEHNR and FQNEAQ (reference sequence). The CDR3 runs 17 residues. The DNA for the CDR3 is TGTGCCAGCAGCTTAGCCTTACAGGGAACGAACACCGGGGAGCTGTTTTTT. Protein product: CASSLALQGTNTGELFF.

The chain joins TRBV5-1 to TRBJ1-1, with 7 bases fitting TRBD1. The CDR3 is 13 residues long. Germline trimming cut 1 base from V and 10 bases from J; bases unmatched to any gene: 7. Germline V lookup: CDR1 SGHRS, CDR2 YFSETQ. CDR3 in amino acids: CASSLWGDSGAFF. In nucleotides, the CDR3 is TGCGCCAGCAGCTTGTGGGGGGACAGTGGAGCTTTCTTT. The full variable domain, completed using reference TRBV5-1 and TRBJ1-1, is KAGVTQTPRYLIKTRGQQVTLSCSPISGHRSVSWYQQTPGQGLQFLFEYFSETQRNKGNFPGRFSGRQFSNSRSEMNVSTLELGDSALYLCASSLWGDSGAFFGQGTRLTVV.

A few counts support this clonotype. The chain combines TRBV19 with TRBJ1-1; D perhaps matches TRBD1 (5 bases). V lost 6 bases and J lost 0, with 17 bases in between. This CDR3 has 16 amino acids. Germline assignment: CDR1 LNHDA and CDR2 SQIVND (reference sequence). The DNA of the CDR3 is TGTGCCAGTAGCCGACTGGGGGAAGGGATGAACACTGAAGCTTTCTTT. It is translated as CASSRLGEGMNTEAFF. The entire variable domain, with the rest obtained from reference TRBV19 and TRBJ1-1, is as follows: DGGITQSPKYLFRKEGQNVTLSCEQNLNHDAMYWYRQDPGQGLRLIYYSQIVNDFQKGDIAEGYSVSREKKESFPLTVTSAQKNPTAFYLCASSRLGEGMNTEAFFGQGTRLTVV.

V and J are TRBV6-1 and TRBJ1-2, with a possible D match to TRBD1 (5 bases). Trimming stripped 4 bases from V and 6 bases from J, with 9 bases between. CDR1 MNHNS and CDR2 SASEGT come from the germline V gene. This CDR3 has 12 amino acids. The CDR3 DNA is TGTGCCAGCAGTGCCCAGGGTAATGGCTACACCTTC. It is translated as CASSAQGNGYTF.

Comment on this clonotype: The junction departs from the called germline gene at one end, perhaps through a read error. The chain links TRBV4-1 to TRBJ2-7; 7 bases are shared with TRBD2. Germline values: CDR1 MGHRA, CDR2 YSYEKL. The CDR3 is 14 amino acids. For the CDR3, the DNA is TGCGTCAGCAGCCAACTAGCGAATTCCTACGAGCAGTACTTC. Its translation: CVSSQLANSYEQYF.

The rearrangement joins TRBV11-2 to TRBJ1-1; D gene uncertain. Germline V CDR1 and CDR2: SGHAT, FQNNGV. V lost 3 bases and J lost 6, with 11 bases in between. The CDR3 spans 13 residues. The CDR3 sequence is CASSFVVRAEAFF. The CDR3, as DNA: TGTGCCAGCAGCTTCGTGGTGAGGGCTGAAGCTTTCTTT.

This clonotype was seen only a few times. This chain connects TRBV28 to TRBJ1-1; D is unclear. Deletions cut 0 bases from V and 1 base from J, with 15 bases between. The CDR3 is made up of 17 amino acids. Germline V gene data show CDR1 as MDHEN and CDR2 as SYDVKM. The CDR3: CASSLWSSRSRNTEAFF. The CDR3 nucleotides read TGTGCCAGCAGTTTATGGAGCAGCAGGTCCAGGAACACTGAAGCTTTCTTT.

The genes are TRBV29-1 and TRBJ2-1; D remains ambiguous. Trimming cost V 5 bases and J 4 bases, with 18 bases left between them. This CDR3 is built from 15 residues. Germline-derived CDR1 and CDR2 are SQVTM and ANQGSEA. CDR3 DNA: TGCAGCGTTAGGGCCCCGGCGATCTCATACAATGAGCAGTTCTTC. Translated: CSVRAPAISYNEQFF.

The chain recombines TRBV4-1 with TRBJ1-1, with D perhaps TRBD1 (5 bases). Germline assignment: CDR1 MGHRA and CDR2 YSYEKL. Between the trimmed V and J ends, which lost 8 bases and 1 base, there was a span of 14 bases. The CDR3 has 14 amino acids. The CDR3 protein is CASRGILKNTEAFF. CDR3 coding DNA: TGCGCCAGCCGGGGGATACTAAAGAACACTGAAGCTTTCTTT.

This clonotype was detected once. The chain links TRBV6-2 or TRBV6-3 to TRBJ2-3; TRBD2 matches at 7 bases. Germline V gene lookup returns CDR1 MNHEY and CDR2 SVGEGT. The CDR3 spans 15 residues. J gave up 6 bases and V 5 bases, and 11 bases lay outside the gene matches. CDR3: CASSPYGGGDDTQYF. CDR3 sequence (DNA): TGTGCCAGCAGTCCCTATGGGGGAGGGGATGATACGCAGTATTTT.

This clonotype was found a few times. J is TRBJ1-2 and V is TRBV7-2, with D tentatively TRBD1 (6 bases). CDR3 length equals 15 residues. Germline V gene lookup returns CDR1 SGHTA and CDR2 FQGNSA. The germline V and J ends were trimmed by 5 bases and 3 bases, with 16 bases remaining between them. This chain's CDR3 is CASSLATGIDYGYTF. CDR3 in DNA: TGTGCCAGCAGCCTTGCTACAGGGATTGACTATGGCTACACCTTC.

This clonotype was counted between two and nine times. J is TRBJ1-1 and V is TRBV6-1; D is ambiguous. Germline V gene data show CDR1 as MNHNS and CDR2 as SASEGT. V was clipped by 7 bases and J by 2 bases, with 8 bases between them. This CDR3 contains 12 residues. The CDR3 DNA sequence: TGTGCCAGCAACGGGATTAACACTGAAGCTTTCTTT. It encodes CASNGINTEAFF.

This clonotype appeared many times. This rearrangement joins TRBV7-2 to TRBJ2-3, with D perhaps matching TRBD2 (6 bases). CDR3 length: 15 amino acids. The V end was cut by 5 bases, the J end by 1 base, with 13 bases between. Germline CDR1 is SGHTA and CDR2 is FQGNSA. Here the CDR3 reads CASSPRGTGTDTQYF. CDR3 sequence (DNA): TGTGCCAGCAGCCCCCGCGGGACGGGCACAGATACGCAGTATTTT.

This sequence joins TRBV15 and TRBJ2-1, with D possibly TRBD2 on 5 matching bases. V was clipped by 0 bases and J by 8 bases, with 11 bases between them. The CDR3 spans 14 residues. Germline V CDR1 and CDR2: LNHNV, YYDKDF (reference sequence). The DNA of the CDR3 is TGTGCCACCAGCAGAGATACGGGGAGCTATGAGCAGTTCTTC. It translates to CATSRDTGSYEQFF.

The rearrangement links TRBV20-1 to TRBJ2-5; D might be TRBD1 (7 bases). Germline lookup yields CDR1 DFQATT and CDR2 SNEGSKA (reference sequence). V was shortened by 6 bases and J by 3 bases, with 29 bases between the two germline ends. The CDR3 spans 18 residues. CDR3 loop: CSAVTGRAGRDPKETQYF. The CDR3 coding sequence is TGCAGTGCAGTGACAGGGCGCGCAGGGCGGGACCCCAAAGAGACCCAGTACTTC.

The J gene is TRBJ1-1, the V gene TRBV7-6; D is possibly TRBD1 (6 bases). Germline CDR1 reads SGHVS; CDR2 reads FNYEAQ. V was cut by 6 bases and J by 5 bases, with 19 bases left in between. The CDR3 is made up of 15 amino acids. DNA of the CDR3: TGTGCCAGCAGTCCTCTAGGGGGGGGGGGAACTGAAGCTTTCTTT. This gives the protein CASSPLGGGGTEAFF.